This T cell receptor beta chain was retrieved from a study of T cell clonality in common variable immunodeficiency. This CDR3 has 14 residues. V dropped 3 bases and J dropped 1 base, with 8 bases sitting between them. This clone was found many times. The sequenced fragment ends 3 residues before the CDR3 boundary, so the rest is inferred from the germline J gene. The repertoire was sequenced with immunoSEQ multiplex PCR; TCRdb's copy has only in-frame clones and lacks some. Observed in the sample are approximately 64,000 clones, none of them singletons. The source of this sequence is a person aged 18 to 75 in good health. The sample taken for sequencing was peripheral blood mononuclear cells. The chain employs TRBV12-3 or TRBV12-4 and TRBJ2-3; D gene unclear. CDR3 in amino acids: CASSLGLRTDTQYF. Incomplete CDR3 DNA: TGTGCCAGCAGTTTGGGCTTACGCACAGATACG.